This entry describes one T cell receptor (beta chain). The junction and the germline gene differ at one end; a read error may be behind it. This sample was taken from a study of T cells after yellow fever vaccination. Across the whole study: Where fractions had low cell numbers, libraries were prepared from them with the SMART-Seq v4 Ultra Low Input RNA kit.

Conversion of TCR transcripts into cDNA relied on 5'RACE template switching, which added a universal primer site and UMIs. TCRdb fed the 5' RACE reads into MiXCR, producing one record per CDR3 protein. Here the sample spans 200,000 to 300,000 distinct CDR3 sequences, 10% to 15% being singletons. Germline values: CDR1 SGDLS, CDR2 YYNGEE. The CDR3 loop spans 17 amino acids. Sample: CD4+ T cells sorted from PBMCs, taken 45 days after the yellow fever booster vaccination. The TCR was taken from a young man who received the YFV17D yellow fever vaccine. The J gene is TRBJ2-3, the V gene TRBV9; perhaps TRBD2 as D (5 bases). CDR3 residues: CASSVGAGNEGTDTQYF. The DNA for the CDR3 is TGTGCCAGCAGCGTAGGAGCCGGGAACGAAGGCACCGATACGCAGTATTTT.